This T cell receptor (beta chain) was sequenced for a study of blood T cell repertoires in COVID-19. Overall study context: The origin of the acute and convalescent COVID-19 samples was the United States, Italy and Spain. T cells, B-cell-depleted T cells, or PBMCs supplied cDNA or gDNA.

Sequencing was performed with immunoSEQ multiplex PCR; in TCRdb, only in-frame clones are kept and a portion is missing. The sample gives about 340,000 clones, approximately 86% of which show up once; about 7% is in the top ten. The germline V gene encodes CDR1 LGHNT and CDR2 FRNRAP. CDR3 length: 15 residues. V was cut by 0 bases and J by 9 bases, with 15 bases left in between. Specimen: peripheral blood. The chain has TRBV12-5 and TRBJ1-5, with D tentatively TRBD1 (6 bases). The TCR sequence derives from a woman aged 55-69 years with COVID-19, enrolled during active disease. The CDR3 region has the DNA TGTGCTAGTGGTTTGGTACGGGGGGGCCCTGGGCCCCAGCATTTT. Its protein is CASGLVRGGPGPQHF. Full variable domain (rest looked up from reference TRBV12-5 and TRBJ1-5): DARVTQTPRHKVTEMGQEVTMRCQPILGHNTVFWYRQTMMQGLELLAYFRNRAPLDDSGMPKDRFSAEMPDATLATLKIQPSEPRDSAVYFCASGLVRGGPGPQHFGDGTRLSIL.